The 27 T cell receptor beta chains below come from one sample, sequenced in a study of a mutant IDH1 vaccine in newly diagnosed glioma. Generated by immunoSEQ multiplex PCR, the TCRdb table keeps only in-frame clones and is missing some. The sample shows approximately 82,000 clones, 70% to 90% of them seen only once. Their antigen targets remain unknown. The time point: week 23, last vaccination. Every single dose of the vaccine, 300 ug of mutant IDH1 20-mer peptide, came with topical imiquimod. Sequencing was performed on PBMCs, taken from a glioma patient whose treatment included an IDH1 peptide vaccine. These receptor sequences come from a man in his thirties or forties with glioma. Some clones in this sample may be carry-over from other donors' samples.

The genes are TRBV28 and TRBJ2-5; D is ambiguous. The DNA end is more similar to TRBJ2-7, so the J call may be wrong. CDR1 is MDHEN, CDR2 SYDVKM, per germline. The CDR3 is 12 residues long. The CDR3 spells CASSFGDYEQYF. CDR3 in DNA: TGTGCCAGCAGTTTTGGAGACTACGAGCAGTACTTC.

The chain joins TRBV27 to TRBJ2-7; 7 bases line up with TRBD2. The germline V gene encodes CDR1 MNHEY and CDR2 SMNVEV (reference sequence). The CDR3 is made up of 17 amino acids. V dropped 4 bases and J dropped 4; count of bases not matched to a gene: 16. The CDR3, as DNA: TGTGCCAGCAGTTATCAAAGGCGGGGACTATCTTCTTACGAGCAGTACTTC. Translation gives CASSYQRRGLSSYEQYF.

A single count supports this clone. The chain combines TRBV5-1 with TRBJ2-1, with 9 bases that match TRBD2. Germline CDR1 and CDR2: SGHRS and YFSETQ. V lost 3 bases and J lost 5; bases outside the gene matches: 6. This CDR3 region has 15 residues. The CDR3 DNA sequence: TGCGCCAGCAGCTCGCGGGGGGGCCGGGACAATGAGCAGTTCTTC. Its translation is CASSSRGGRDNEQFF.

The chain is built from TRBV18 and TRBJ1-5; 8 bases fit TRBD1. CDR3 size: 15 residues. From germline, CDR1 is KGHSH and CDR2 LQKENI. The V gene end was trimmed by 2 bases and the J gene end by 5 bases; junction bases not matched to a gene: 5. The CDR3 reads CASSPDRGSYQPQHF. CDR3 bases: TGTGCCAGCTCACCAGACAGGGGTTCGTATCAGCCCCAGCATTTT.

This clone has just one count. The V and J genes are TRBV18 and TRBJ1-1; D remains ambiguous. Trimming pared 2 bases from V and 1 base from J, leaving 11 bases between. The CDR3 spans 15 residues. Germline CDR1 is KGHSH and CDR2 is LQKENI. The CDR3 bases are TGTGCCAGCTCACCAGCGTTGGGGAGGAACACTGAAGCTTTCTTT. This gives the protein CASSPALGRNTEAFF. The variable domain in full, completed from reference TRBV18 and TRBJ1-1, reads NAGVMQNPRHLVRRRGQEARLRCSPMKGHSHVYWYRQLPEEGLKFMVYLQKENIIDESGMPKERFSAEFPKEGPSILRIQQVVRGDSAAYFCASSPALGRNTEAFFGQGTRLTVV.

This chain links TRBV15 with TRBJ2-5; D ambiguous. Trimming took off 0 bases at V and 2 bases at J, with 13 bases between the two ends. The CDR3 length is 16 residues. Per the germline V gene, CDR1 is LNHNV and CDR2 is YYDKDF (reference sequence). The CDR3 loop reads CATSRDLPDFQETQYF. DNA for the CDR3: TGTGCCACCAGCAGAGACCTCCCAGACTTTCAAGAGACCCAGTACTTC.

V is TRBV27 and J is TRBJ2-7; 9 bases align to TRBD2. The germline CDR1 and CDR2 sequences are MNHEY and SMNVEV (reference sequence). The length of the CDR3 is 14 residues. The V gene end was trimmed by 2 bases and the J gene end by 4 bases; junction bases not matched to a gene: 3. The CDR3 bases are TGTGCCAGCAGTTTAACTAGCGGGTCTTACGAGCAGTACTTC. It yields the protein CASSLTSGSYEQYF.

This sequence joins TRBV2 and TRBJ2-3, with D possibly being TRBD1 (5 bases). The CDR3 consists of 13 residues. CDR1 is SNHLY and CDR2 is FYNNEI in the germline V gene. The germline V and J ends were trimmed by 7 bases and 4 bases, with 12 bases remaining between them. The CDR3 DNA sequence: TGTGCCAGCAAAGTGACAGCCCCAGATACGCAGTATTTT. Protein product: CASKVTAPDTQYF.

A few counts support this clone. This rearrangement joins TRBV6-6 to TRBJ1-5; D gene ambiguous. With 2 bases removed from V and 5 bases from J, the gap between germline ends came to 10 bases. This CDR3 is 14 amino acids long. The germline V gene has CDR1 MNHNY and CDR2 SVGAGI (reference sequence). The CDR3 DNA reads as TGTGCCAGCAGTTACGACGGGCTCGATCAGCCCCAGCATTTT. Translated, it gives CASSYDGLDQPQHF.

The rearrangement links TRBV6-1 to TRBJ2-1; no reliable D call. This CDR3 contains 12 residues. CDR1 is MNHNS and CDR2 is SASEGT in the germline V gene. V dropped 3 bases and J dropped 7 bases, with 7 bases sitting between them. The CDR3 DNA reads TGTGCCAGCAGTGATCGGTGGAATGAGCAGTTCTTC. This gives the protein CASSDRWNEQFF.

The chain uses TRBV5-1 and TRBJ1-1, with D uncertain. CDR1 SGHRS and CDR2 YFSETQ come from the germline V gene. Trimming cost V 4 bases and J 1 base, with 14 bases left between them. This CDR3 contains 15 residues. In DNA, the CDR3 is TGCGCCAGCAGCGAGAAACGGGCCCCGAACACTGAAGCTTTCTTT. Translating it yields CASSEKRAPNTEAFF.

V gene TRBV21-1 combines with J gene TRBJ1-2; TRBD1, the table's D call, was not compared with the DNA. TRBV21-1 is a recognized pseudogene. The CDR3 consists of 14 residues. The CDR3 sequence is CASPGRGIGYGYTF. The CDR3 DNA follows: TGTGCCAGCCCTGGTAGGGGGATCGGCTATGGCTACACCTTC.

This clone was recorded once. This chain joins TRBV9 and TRBJ2-7; no reliable D call. CDR1 is SGDLS and CDR2 is YYNGEE in the germline V gene. V was trimmed by 3 bases and J by 3 bases, leaving 13 bases between them. This CDR3 contains 14 residues. The CDR3 sequence: CASSAEARGYEQYF. For the CDR3, the DNA is TGTGCCAGCAGCGCCGAGGCACGAGGCTACGAGCAGTACTTC.

In its sample, this clone was seen once. The chain recombines TRBV4-3 with TRBJ1-5; D ambiguous. In germline, CDR1 is LGHNA, CDR2 YSLEER. CDR3 length: 16 residues. The ends were cut back, 4 bases at V and 0 bases at J, with 13 bases in the middle. CDR3 bases: TGCGCCAGCAGCCCCCGAGCCAGTTATAGCAATCAGCCCCAGCATTTT. It yields the protein CASSPRASYSNQPQHF.

This clone has a single count. CDR3 region: CASSNGEKTGGWYEQYF. The CDR3 region has the DNA TGTGCCAGCAGCAACGGGGAAAAGACAGGGGGCTGGTACGAGCAGTACTTC. The chain joins TRBV2 to TRBJ2-7; TRBD1 matches at 10 bases. The CDR3 spans 17 residues. J lost 4 bases, V lost 6 bases, and 15 bases had no gene match. Germline CDR1 SNHLY, CDR2 FYNNEI.

The V call is TRBV5-5, the J call TRBJ1-6; unclear D gene. The CDR3 is 16 amino acids. Between the trimmed V and J ends, which lost 3 bases and 8 bases, there was a span of 18 bases. Germline V lookup: CDR1 SGHKS, CDR2 YYEKEE (reference sequence). The chain's CDR3 is CASSWMLGPGDSPLHF. The DNA of the CDR3 is TGTGCCAGCAGCTGGATGTTAGGCCCTGGGGATTCACCCCTCCACTTT. Looking up the rest from reference TRBV5-5 and TRBJ1-6 gives the full variable domain: DAGVTQSPTHLIKTRGQQVTLRCSPISGHKSVSWYQQVLGQGPQFIFQYYEKEERGRGNFPDRFSARQFPNYSSELNVNALLLGDSALYLCASSWMLGPGDSPLHFGNGTRLTVT.

The chain is built from TRBV5-6 and TRBJ1-4; a weak D match, TRBD1 (5 bases). Germline values: CDR1 SGHDT, CDR2 YYEEEE. The CDR3 is made up of 14 amino acids. With 4 bases removed from V and 4 bases from J, the gap between germline ends came to 11 bases. The CDR3 DNA sequence: TGTGCCAGCAGCCTATGGGGCCTTAATGAAAAACTGTTTTTT. Translating it yields CASSLWGLNEKLFF. Based on the CDR3 plus reference TRBV5-6 and TRBJ1-4, the full variable domain is DAGVTQSPTHLIKTRGQQVTLRCSPKSGHDTVSWYQQALGQGPQFIFQYYEEEERQRGNFPDRFSGHQFPNYSSELNVNALLLGDSALYLCASSLWGLNEKLFFGSGTQLSVL.

The chain employs TRBV18 and TRBJ2-7, with D perhaps matching TRBD2 (6 bases). Germline V gene data show CDR1 as KGHSH and CDR2 as LQKENI. With 4 bases removed from V and 2 bases from J, the gap between germline ends came to 15 bases. The CDR3 is 15 residues long. The chain's CDR3 is CASSLTGLRTYEQYF. The DNA of the CDR3 is TGTGCCAGCTCACTTACCGGACTAAGAACCTACGAGCAGTACTTC.

The V call is TRBV4-1, the J call TRBJ2-1; 7 nucleotides agree with TRBD2. This CDR3 contains 17 residues. Germline CDR1 reads MGHRA; CDR2 reads YSYEKL. The ends lost 4 bases at V and 0 bases at J; junction bases unmatched: 9. The CDR3 region has the DNA TGCGCCAGCAGCCGGGGACTACCTCTGGGCTCCTACAATGAGCAGTTCTTC. Translation: CASSRGLPLGSYNEQFF.

This rearrangement joins TRBV11-2 to TRBJ2-3; TRBD2 aligns across 13 bases. V lost 3 bases and J lost 0; bases outside the gene matches: 6. Germline V lookup: CDR1 SGHAT, CDR2 FQNNGV. The CDR3 has 18 residues. This CDR3 reads CASSFFVTSGRSTDTQYF. The CDR3 region has the DNA TGTGCCAGCAGCTTTTTCGTGACTAGCGGGAGGAGCACAGATACGCAGTATTTT. The whole variable domain, remainder taken from reference TRBV11-2 and TRBJ2-3, is EAGVAQSPRYKIIEKRQSVAFWCNPISGHATLYWYQQILGQGPKLLIQFQNNGVVDDSQLPKDRFSAERLKGVDSTLKIQPAKLEDSAVYLCASSFFVTSGRSTDTQYFGPGTRLTVL.

This chain joins TRBV19 and TRBJ1-5, with D possibly TRBD1 on 6 matching bases. Trimming stripped 8 bases from V and 6 bases from J, with 17 bases between. CDR1 is LNHDA, CDR2 SQIVND, per germline (reference sequence). The CDR3 covers 14 residues. CDR3 DNA: TGTGCCAGTGGGAAGAGCAGGGACATTCAGCCCCAGCATTTT. This gives the protein CASGKSRDIQPQHF.

V usage is TRBV6-5 and J usage is TRBJ1-1; D possibly corresponds to TRBD1 (5 bases). The CDR3 loop spans 13 amino acids. The V end was cut by 5 bases, the J end by 3 bases, with 10 bases between. Germline V CDR1 and CDR2: MNHEY, SVGAGI. CDR3 sequence (DNA): TGTGCCAGCAGTCGACAGTCCTACACTGAAGCTTTCTTT. Its translation: CASSRQSYTEAFF.

The chain employs TRBV7-9 and TRBJ1-1, with D perhaps matching TRBD1 (5 bases). The CDR3 extends over 13 amino acids. Trimming left V 4 bases short and J 9 bases short, with 15 bases between. Per the germline V gene, CDR1 is SEHNR and CDR2 is FQNEAQ (reference sequence). DNA for the CDR3: TGTGCCAGCAGCTCGAGCCAGGAGGGGAAAGCTTTCTTT. Its protein is CASSSSQEGKAFF.

This chain joins TRBV5-1 and TRBJ2-2, with D perhaps given as TRBD1 or TRBD2 (5 bases each). This CDR3 contains 17 residues. The germline V and J ends were trimmed by 0 bases and 5 bases, with 17 bases remaining between them. The V gene's germline CDR1 is SGHRS and CDR2 YFSETQ. The DNA for the CDR3 is TGCGCCAGCAGCTTGGCCCCGGGGACGGAGAGGACCGGGGAGCTGTTTTTT. Its protein is CASSLAPGTERTGELFF.

V usage is TRBV11-2 and J usage is TRBJ2-1; TRBD2 aligns across 8 bases. Trimming cost V 5 bases and J 6 bases; bases outside gene matches: 12. CDR1 is SGHAT and CDR2 is FQNNGV in the germline V gene. CDR3 length: 16 amino acids. The CDR3 loop reads CASSPRGGVLTNEQFF. The DNA for the CDR3 is TGTGCCAGCAGCCCACGGGGGGGGGTCCTCACCAATGAGCAGTTCTTC. Using reference TRBV11-2 and TRBJ2-1 for the parts outside the CDR3, the full variable domain is EAGVAQSPRYKIIEKRQSVAFWCNPISGHATLYWYQQILGQGPKLLIQFQNNGVVDDSQLPKDRFSAERLKGVDSTLKIQPAKLEDSAVYLCASSPRGGVLTNEQFFGPGTRLTVL.

The chain carries TRBV28 and TRBJ2-5; perhaps TRBD2 as D (7 bases). Germline loops: CDR1 MDHEN, CDR2 SYDVKM. V lost 3 bases and J 1 base, leaving 21 bases between the germline ends. The length of the CDR3 is 18 residues. The CDR3 coding sequence is TGTGCCAGCAGTTTGGGGGGGGCTGGGACTATCGGCCAAGAGACCCAGTACTTC. Protein sequence: CASSLGGAGTIGQETQYF.

V usage is TRBV28 and J usage is TRBJ1-2; D is perhaps TRBD1 (6 bases). The CDR3 contains 14 residues. V lost 6 bases and J 2 bases, leaving 13 bases between the germline ends. Germline assignment: CDR1 MDHEN and CDR2 SYDVKM. CDR3 region: CASRLDRPNYGYTF. CDR3 nucleotide sequence: TGTGCCAGCAGATTGGACAGACCCAACTATGGCTACACCTTC.